This is a list of T cell receptor beta chains from one sample in a study of robustness of blood B and T cell sequencing. TCRdb fed the PCR reads into MiXCR, producing one record per CDR3 protein. This sample yields roughly 1,600 distinct CDR3 sequences, of which around 49% are seen a single time; about 38% belongs to the top ten. Sequencing used peripheral blood. All receptors come from a human donor in good health. Each CDR3 is given with its conserved first and last residue. D genes are given only for firm matches. Expanded clones are given a class, and other clones once, few, many or no size at all.

d_gene,v_gene,abundance,j_gene,CDR3aa,CDR3nt
-,TRBV6-2/TRBV6-3,once,TRBJ1-2,CASRVDFNYGYTF,TGTGCCAGCAGGGTGGACTTTAACTATGGCTACACCTTC
-,TRBV11-3,-,TRBJ1-2,CASSFRDGGYGYTF,TGTGCCAGCAGCTTCCGGGACGGAGGATATGGCTACACCTTC
-,TRBV10-3,once,TRBJ1-2,CAISVGLTGYGYTF,TGTGCCATCAGTGTCGGCCTGACGGGCTATGGCTACACCTTC
-,TRBV2,few,TRBJ2-1,CASKGREYNEQFF,TGTGCCAGCAAAGGCAGGGAATACAATGAGCAGTTCTTC
TRBD1,TRBV5-5,large,TRBJ1-1,CASSGKGALTEAFF,TGTGCCAGCAGCGGTAAGGGGGCCCTCACTGAAGCTTTCTTT
-,TRBV13,-,TRBJ1-2,CASSPRGVHTF,TGTGCCAGCAGCCCGAGGGGGGTCCACACCTTC
TRBD2,TRBV7-8,few,TRBJ2-4,CASSLGLERNIQYF,TGTGCCAGCAGCCTTGGACTAGAGAGAAACATTCAGTACTTC
-,TRBV20-1,-,TRBJ2-2,CSASSGLVANTGELFF,TGCAGTGCTAGTTCAGGGCTTGTTGCGAACACCGGGGAGCTGTTTTTT
-,TRBV11-1,few,TRBJ1-2,CASSPPRPNNYGYTF,TGTGCCAGCAGCCCACCCCGTCCAAATAACTATGGCTACACCTTC
TRBD1,TRBV19,few,TRBJ1-5,CASSIDFRDSIPLNQPQHF,TGTGCCAGTAGTATAGATTTCAGGGACAGCATCCCTCTCAATCAGCCCCAGCATTTT
-,TRBV12-3/TRBV12-4,-,TRBJ1-2,CASTLRQFNYGYTF,TGTGCCAGCACCCTAAGACAATTTAACTATGGCTACACCTTC
-,TRBV30,-,TRBJ1-1,CAWSHFTGPTEAFF,TGTGCCTGGAGTCATTTTACAGGTCCTACTGAAGCTTTCTTT
-,TRBV7-8,few,TRBJ1-2,CASSLRPADGYTF,TGTGCCAGCAGCTTAAGGCCCGCCGATGGCTACACCTTC
TRBD2,TRBV6-1,hyperexpanded,TRBJ2-3,CASSLPGGTSTDTQYF,TGTGCCAGCAGCCTCCCCGGGGGGACTAGCACAGATACGCAGTATTTT
TRBD1,TRBV10-3,-,TRBJ2-3,CAISPNDRGYTDTQYF,TGTGCCATCAGCCCCAACGACAGGGGATACACAGATACGCAGTATTTT
TRBD1,TRBV30,-,TRBJ1-3,CAWGQVGNTIYF,TGTGCCTGGGGACAGGTTGGAAACACCATATATTTT
-,TRBV24-1,few,TRBJ2-7,CATSEEFSNPYEQYF,TGTGCCACCAGTGAGGAGTTCTCGAATCCTTACGAGCAGTACTTC
-,TRBV6-6,-,TRBJ1-1,CASSYAEEAFF,TGTGCCAGCAGTTACGCCGAAGAGGCTTTCTTT
TRBD1,TRBV27,-,TRBJ1-5,CASSSGTGGQPQHF,TGTGCCAGCAGTTCCGGGACAGGGGGACAGCCCCAGCATTTT
-,TRBV7-9,-,TRBJ2-3,CASSAGPSTDTQYF,TGTGCCAGCAGCGCGGGCCCGAGCACAGATACGCAGTATTTT